Described below is a single T cell receptor beta chain sequence and its context. Its antigen is still unknown. No much larger clone exists at a distance of one base, and base qualities are not known. The germline V gene (reference sequence) provides CDR1 WNHNN and CDR2 SYGVQD. At the junction V is shortened by 5 bases and J by 6 bases, with 15 bases in between. Its CDR3 holds 14 amino acids, cysteine through phenylalanine. CDR3 DNA only is kept here, 42 bases in frame from base 1. This record comes from a study of shared clonotypes between healthy human individuals (TCRdb year 2020). Broadly, across the study: The cohort included three men and a couple of women between 18 and 49 years of age. Per donor, three plates each were used for CD4 naive and CD4 memory, two for CD8 naive, and one for CD8 memory. Each donor's leukapheresis produced roughly between roughly 0.85 and 9.5 billion PBMCs. Libraries were prepared and TCR repertoires were sequenced by different laboratories using diverse techniques, in order to increase sequencing depth and limit assay-specific biases. The study deeply sequenced blood TCR repertoires of about 5 healthy adults to estimate repertoire size and the extent of clonotype sharing between individuals.

Overall study results and their limits: Based on pairwise subsampling, the degree of clonotype sharing among donors was expected to be affected by sequencing depth. Incomplete sequencing was indicated by rarefaction of sorted-subset datasets, despite the large sequencing depth. About 4.5% of naive CD4, 3% to 3.5% of naive CD8, approximately 2% of memory CD4, and approximately 0.39% of memory CD8 clonotypes were shared across several donors. Clonotypes shared by all four sorted-subset donors showed higher generation probabilities than non-shared clonotypes. The genetic and exposure-history diversity represented was limited by the small number of donors. Larger estimated clonotype richness was generally found for naive subsets than for memory subsets. Sampling was limited to blood, and TCR repertoires in tissue likely differ from TCR repertoires in blood.

The donors were healthy, HIV-negative adults with no recently reported acute infections or vaccinations. All donors were Caucasian adults living in Nashville, Tennessee, USA. CD4+ T cells were enriched by magnetic negative selection, after which naive cells were positively selected on CD45RA and the negative fraction was taken as the memory subset. After blood collection by leukapheresis, PBMCs were isolated using Ficoll-Histopaque density gradient centrifugation and then cryopreserved in the vapor phase of liquid nitrogen. Analytical flow cytometry was used to check the purity and quantity of each magnetically sorted T cell population. From each sorted fraction, genomic DNA was isolated and quantified by UV absorbance on a Nanodrop 2000c. Using the deep immunoSEQ assay, TCR CDR3 regions were amplified from genomic DNA by multiplex PCR. For each cell subset, the extracted genomic DNA was distributed evenly across all wells of several immunoSEQ 96-well plates, and each plate served as one replicate. For sorted subsets, each replicate PCR was loaded with approximately 200 ng genomic DNA, equivalent to 30,000 or so T cell genomes. The purified libraries were quantified using a Qubit 3.0 fluorometer, sized with a Bioanalyzer 2100, and then quantified again using the KAPA Library Quantification kit. A separate single-read 150-cycle Illumina NextSeq 550 flow cell was used to sequence each immunoSEQ 96-well plate. Per the original workflow: The immunoSEQ output contained only junctional sequences without quality scores, so filtering could not match that applied to full-length reads. To assign V/J genes and CDR3, sequences were annotated against IMGT germline references using PyIR, a Python wrapper for IgBLAST v1.9. Any read was removed if the V/J assignment was weak (E-value above 1e-6), the CDR3 was missing, or the read contained stop codons, out-of-frame junctions, or ambiguous translated residues. V3J clonotypes were defined as sequences sharing the same inferred V gene, J gene, and CDR3 amino acid sequence. The percentage overlap between two repertoires was calculated by dividing the number of shared unique clonotypes by the size of the smaller repertoire. Repertoire richness was assessed with RTK rarefaction, the Chao1 estimator, and Recon v2.1 estimates of unobserved clonotypes. Generation probabilities were computed with OLGA for all TCRbeta clonotypes obtained by the gDNA method from several donors. In its TCRdb copy, this immuneACCESS table keeps in-frame sequences only and misses some clones. Where compared with another copy, unresolved V genes explain less than half of these, and the others have no known cause. V and J calls and clone size come straight from that table; D and trimming were deduced from the DNA. Present in this sample are around 2,000,000 clones, 95% of which were seen just once. The ten largest clones represent approximately 0.13% of the sample.

The specimen sequenced was naive CD4+ T cells sorted from blood. The cell subset or site label on this specimen signifies: CD45RA+ positively selected. The chain is encoded by TRBV10-1 joined to TRBJ2-3, and the D gene may be TRBD2, 5 bases matching. This TCR came from a man in his late teens or twenties in good health. The DNA reads as follows: TGCGCCAGCAGTCCCCGCGGAGGTATGGATACGCAGTATTTT. This is translated as CASSPRGGMDTQYF.